This TCR beta chain originates from a study of shared clonotypes between healthy human individuals. This clone was detected a few times. The length of the CDR3 is 13 residues. V was shortened by 3 bases and J by 7 bases, with 9 bases between the two germline ends. The germline V gene has CDR1 SEHNR and CDR2 FQNEAQ (reference sequence). Libraries were prepared by immunoSEQ multiplex PCR; TCRdb keeps only in-frame clonotypes and omits some of them. The table records 850,000 to 1,200,000 clones, 65% to 75% of them present only once. The rearrangement joins TRBV7-9 to TRBJ2-2; D not certain. The sequence was obtained from a man aged 18 to 29 in good health. The sample comprised memory CD4+ T cells sorted from blood. As for subset: CD45RA-negative fraction. The CDR3: CASSFRGFGELFF. CDR3 bases: TGTGCCAGCAGCTTTAGAGGATTCGGGGAGCTGTTTTTT. The full variable domain, rest sourced from reference TRBV7-9 and TRBJ2-2, is DTGVSQNPRHKITKRGQNVTFRCDPISEHNRLYWYRQTLGQGPEFLTYFQNEAQLEKSRLLSDRFSAERPKGSFSTLEIQRTEQGDSAMYLCASSFRGFGELFFGEGSRLTVL.